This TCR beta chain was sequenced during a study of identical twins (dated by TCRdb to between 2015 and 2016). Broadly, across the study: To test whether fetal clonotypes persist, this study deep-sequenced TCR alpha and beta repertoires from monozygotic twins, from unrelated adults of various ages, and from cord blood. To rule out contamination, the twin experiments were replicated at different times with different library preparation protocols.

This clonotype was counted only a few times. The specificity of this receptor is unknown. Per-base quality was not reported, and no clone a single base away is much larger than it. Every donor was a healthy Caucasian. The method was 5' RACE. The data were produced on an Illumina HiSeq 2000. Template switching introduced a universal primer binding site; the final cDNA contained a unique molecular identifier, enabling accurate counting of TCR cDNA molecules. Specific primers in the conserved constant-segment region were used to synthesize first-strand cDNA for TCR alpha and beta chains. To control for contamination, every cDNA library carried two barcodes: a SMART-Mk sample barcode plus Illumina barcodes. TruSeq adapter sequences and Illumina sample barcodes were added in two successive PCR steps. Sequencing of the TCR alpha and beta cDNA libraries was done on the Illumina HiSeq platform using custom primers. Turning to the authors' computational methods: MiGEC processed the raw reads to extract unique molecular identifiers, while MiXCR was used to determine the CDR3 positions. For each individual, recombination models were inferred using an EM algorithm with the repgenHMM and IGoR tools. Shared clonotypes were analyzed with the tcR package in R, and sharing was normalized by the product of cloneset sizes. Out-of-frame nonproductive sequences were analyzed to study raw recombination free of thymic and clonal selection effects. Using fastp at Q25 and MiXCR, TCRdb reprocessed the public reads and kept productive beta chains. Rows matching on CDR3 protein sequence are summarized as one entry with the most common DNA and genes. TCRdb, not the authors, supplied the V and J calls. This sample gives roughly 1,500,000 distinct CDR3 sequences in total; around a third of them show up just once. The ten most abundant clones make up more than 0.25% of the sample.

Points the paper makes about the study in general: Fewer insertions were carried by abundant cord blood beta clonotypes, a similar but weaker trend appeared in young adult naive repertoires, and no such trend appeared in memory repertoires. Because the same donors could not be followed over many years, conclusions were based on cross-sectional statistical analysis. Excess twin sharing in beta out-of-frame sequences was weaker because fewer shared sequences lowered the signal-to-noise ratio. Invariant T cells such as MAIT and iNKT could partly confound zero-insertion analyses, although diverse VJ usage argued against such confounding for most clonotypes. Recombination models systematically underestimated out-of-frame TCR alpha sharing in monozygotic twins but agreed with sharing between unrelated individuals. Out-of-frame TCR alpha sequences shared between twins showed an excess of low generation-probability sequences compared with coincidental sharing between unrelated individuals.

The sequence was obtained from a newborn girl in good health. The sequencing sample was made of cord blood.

The CDR3 has the sequence CASSLSSGGAYNEQFF. The DNA reads TGCGCCAGCAGCTTGTCGAGCGGGGGGGCCTACAATGAGCAGTTCTTC. This chain joins TRBV5-1 to TRBJ2-1; the central 10 bases match TRBD2. V trim: 1 base; J trim: 2 bases; unmatched bases: 3. Its CDR3 holds 16 amino acids, cysteine through phenylalanine. Only CDR3 DNA is held: 48 bases, read in frame from base 1. From the germline V gene, CDR1 is SGHRS and CDR2 is YFSETQ.